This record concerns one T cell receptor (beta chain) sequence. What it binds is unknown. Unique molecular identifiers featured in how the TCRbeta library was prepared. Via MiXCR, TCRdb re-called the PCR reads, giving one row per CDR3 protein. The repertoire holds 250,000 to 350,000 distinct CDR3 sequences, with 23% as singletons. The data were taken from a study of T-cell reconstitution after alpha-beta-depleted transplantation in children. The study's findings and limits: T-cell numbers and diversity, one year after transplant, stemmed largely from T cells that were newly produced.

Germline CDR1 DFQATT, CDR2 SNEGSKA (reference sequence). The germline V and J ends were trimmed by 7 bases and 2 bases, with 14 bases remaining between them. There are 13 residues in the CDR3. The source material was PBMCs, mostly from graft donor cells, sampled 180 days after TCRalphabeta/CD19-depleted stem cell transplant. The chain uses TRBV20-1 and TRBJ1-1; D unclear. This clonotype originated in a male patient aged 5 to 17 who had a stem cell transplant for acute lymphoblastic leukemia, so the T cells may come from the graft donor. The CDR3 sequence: CSGRRTANTEAFF. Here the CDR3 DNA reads TGCAGTGGGAGACGGACGGCCAACACTGAAGCTTTCTTT.